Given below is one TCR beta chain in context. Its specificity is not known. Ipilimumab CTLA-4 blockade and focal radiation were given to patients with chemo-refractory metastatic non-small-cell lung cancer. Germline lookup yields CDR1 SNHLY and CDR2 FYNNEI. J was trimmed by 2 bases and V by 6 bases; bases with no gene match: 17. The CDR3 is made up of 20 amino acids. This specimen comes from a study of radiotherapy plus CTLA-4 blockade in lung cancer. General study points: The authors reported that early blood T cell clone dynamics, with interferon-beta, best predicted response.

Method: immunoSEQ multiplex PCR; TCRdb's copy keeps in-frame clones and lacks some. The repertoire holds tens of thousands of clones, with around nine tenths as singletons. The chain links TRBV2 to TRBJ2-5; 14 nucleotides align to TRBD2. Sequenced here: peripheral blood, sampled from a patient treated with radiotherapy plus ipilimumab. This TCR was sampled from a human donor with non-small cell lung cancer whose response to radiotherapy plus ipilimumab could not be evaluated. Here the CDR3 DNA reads TGTGCCAGCAGGAGACGCCCCGGGACTAGCGGGAGATCTCGACAAGAGACCCAGTACTTC. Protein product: CASRRRPGTSGRSRQETQYF.